Given below is one TCR beta chain in context. The source of the sample is a study of tumor-infiltrating lymphocytes in oesophageal squamous cell carcinoma. CDR3 length: 14 residues. Germline CDR1 reads SGHAT; CDR2 reads FQNNGV. Trimming removed 7 bases at V and 8 bases at J, with 20 bases between. TCRdb reanalysed the PCR reads using MiXCR and keeps one entry per CDR3 protein. The sample has 15,000 to 17,000 distinct CDR3 sequences, approximately 49% seen once; the top ten hold around two fifths. The TCR was taken from a female donor with esophageal squamous cell carcinoma. The source material was esophageal tumor tissue. The rearrangement joins TRBV11-2 to TRBJ1-2; D gene uncertain. The chain's CDR3 is CASNPEPPVTGYTF. The CDR3 nucleotides are TGTGCCAGCAACCCCGAGCCCCCAGTGACGGGCTACACCTTC.